A single sample is the source of the 3 T cell receptor beta chains below, sequenced in a study of cytomegalovirus exposure and HLA in healthy donors. This PCR relied on a set of 60 Vbeta primers and 13 Jbeta primers. The protocol was immunoSEQ multiplex PCR, while the TCRdb copy is restricted to in-frame clones and leaves out a portion. The table shows about 140,000 clones, with roughly 80% occurring only once. The sample taken for sequencing was PBMCs. The receptors were sampled from a middle-aged woman in good health and CMV-seropositive.

The CDR3 reads CATSEYLEDTQYF. DNA of the CDR3: TGTGCCACCAGCGAATATCTAGAGGATACGCAGTATTTT. The rearrangement links TRBV15 to TRBJ2-3; D is ambiguous. This CDR3 has 13 residues. Germline lookup yields CDR1 LNHNV and CDR2 YYDKDF (reference sequence). Trimming removed 5 bases from V and 6 bases from J, with 12 bases in between.

This clone has a handful of counts. This sequence joins TRBV27 and TRBJ2-7; no clear D gene. Trimming pared 0 bases from V and 2 bases from J, leaving 8 bases between. The CDR3 has 14 residues. Germline V gene sequence: CDR1 MNHEY, CDR2 SMNVEV (reference sequence). The CDR3 DNA reads TGTGCCAGCAGTTTATCGGTTAGTCCCTACGAGCAGTACTTC. Translation gives CASSLSVSPYEQYF.

CDR3: CAWSSLGQGYEQYF. Written as DNA, the CDR3 is TGTGCCTGGAGTAGTCTTGGACAGGGGTACGAGCAGTACTTC. The chain couples TRBV30 to TRBJ2-7; TRBD1 matches at 9 bases. Germline assignment: CDR1 GTSNPN and CDR2 SVGIG (reference sequence). There are 14 residues in the CDR3. V lost 2 bases and J lost 4; bases outside the gene matches: 6.